The 8 T cell receptor beta chains reported below all come from one sample, sequenced in a study of OX40 agonist ivuxolimab in advanced cancers. Generated by immunoSEQ multiplex PCR, the TCRdb table keeps only in-frame clones and is missing some. In the table there are just over 30,000 clones, 80% to 90% of which are singletons. Specimen: CD4+ or CD8+ T cells sorted from blood, collected in a trial of the OX40 agonist ivuxolimab. These receptors all come from an adult with an advanced solid tumor such as melanoma, head and neck, liver or kidney cancer.

This chain uses TRBV6-5 with TRBJ2-7; D is unclear. The CDR3 has 14 residues. Germline-derived CDR1 and CDR2 are MNHEY and SVGAGI. Trimming stripped 6 bases from V and 2 bases from J, with 14 bases between. CDR3 in DNA: TGTGCCAGCAGCCTCGACACGGCGCCCTACGAGCAGTACTTC. Protein: CASSLDTAPYEQYF.

The sample holds one count of this clone. The chain joins TRBV5-1 to TRBJ2-2; no reliable D call. This CDR3 comprises 16 residues. CDR1 is SGHRS, CDR2 YFSETQ, per germline. Trimming stripped 0 bases from V and 0 bases from J, with 9 bases between. In nucleotides, the CDR3 is TGCGCCAGCAGCTTGGAGGGCCTAGCGAACACCGGGGAGCTGTTTTTT. This encodes CASSLEGLANTGELFF.

This chain connects TRBV29-1 to TRBJ2-3; TRBD1 matches at 9 bases. CDR1 is SQVTM, CDR2 ANQGSEA, per germline. The CDR3 spans 15 residues. The junction had 4 bases not matched to a gene; V was cut back by 3 bases and J by 0 bases. The CDR3 loop is CSVDGQGSSTDTQYF. CDR3 coding DNA: TGCAGCGTTGACGGACAGGGGTCTAGCACAGATACGCAGTATTTT.

The chain combines TRBV28 with TRBJ2-7; 8 positions match TRBD2. With 2 bases clipped from V and 4 bases from J, the junction kept 10 bases outside the gene matches. This CDR3 is 16 amino acids long. Germline values: CDR1 MDHEN, CDR2 SYDVKM. CDR3 sequence: CASSLGSASGGYEQYF. The CDR3 DNA is TGTGCCAGCAGTTTAGGTTCAGCCAGCGGGGGATACGAGCAGTACTTC. The full variable domain, in which reference TRBV28 and TRBJ2-7 provide the parts outside the CDR3, is DVKVTQSSRYLVKRTGEKVFLECVQDMDHENMFWYRQDPGLGLRLIYFSYDVKMKEKGDIPEGYSVSREKKERFSLILESASTNQTSMYLCASSLGSASGGYEQYFGPGTRLTVT.

V is TRBV6-4 and J is TRBJ1-1, with TRBD1 matching 7 bases. The CDR3 totals 13 residues. The V gene's germline CDR1 is MRHNA and CDR2 SNTAGT. V lost 6 bases to trimming and J lost 0 bases; unmatched junction nucleotides: 1. The CDR3 sequence: CASSRGLNTEAFF. The CDR3 region has the DNA TGTGCCAGCAGCAGGGGGTTGAACACTGAAGCTTTCTTT.

The CDR3 region is CASSLGTGGTEKLFF. In nucleotides, the CDR3 is TGTGCCAGCAGCTTGGGGACAGGGGGCACTGAAAAACTGTTTTTT. The chain has TRBV5-6 and TRBJ1-4; 11 positions agree with TRBD1. Germline trimming cut 0 bases from V and 7 bases from J; bases unmatched to any gene: 2. This CDR3 has 15 amino acids. Germline CDR1 SGHDT, CDR2 YYEEEE.

The chain employs TRBV18 and TRBJ1-4; D not certain. Trimming removed 5 bases from V and 2 bases from J, with 3 bases in between. Looked up from germline, CDR1 is KGHSH and CDR2 is LQKENI. The CDR3 has 12 amino acids. CDR3 in DNA: TGTGCCAGCTCAGCGACTAATGAAAAACTGTTTTTT. The encoded protein is CASSATNEKLFF.

This clone appeared once. This rearrangement joins TRBV28 to TRBJ2-5; 8 nucleotides match TRBD2. The CDR3 is 16 residues long. Per germline, CDR1 MDHEN and CDR2 SYDVKM. V shed 2 bases and J 7 bases; nucleotides not matched to a gene: 12. The CDR3 loop is CASSLLGLEGRGTQYF. The DNA of the CDR3 is TGTGCCAGCAGTTTACTGGGACTAGAGGGGCGGGGGACCCAGTACTTC.